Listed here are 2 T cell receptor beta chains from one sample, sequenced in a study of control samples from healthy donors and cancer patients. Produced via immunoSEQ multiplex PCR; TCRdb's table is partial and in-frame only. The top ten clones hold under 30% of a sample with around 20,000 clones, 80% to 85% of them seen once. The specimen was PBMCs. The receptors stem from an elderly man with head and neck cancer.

CDR3 bases: TGTGCCAGCAGTAAGGGAGGACCCTACAATGAGCAGTTCTTC. Its protein product is CASSKGGPYNEQFF. The V gene is TRBV27, the J gene TRBJ2-1; D may be TRBD2 (6 bases). The CDR3 has 14 residues. The V end lost 5 bases, the J end lost 2 bases, and 10 bases lay between the germline ends. Per germline, CDR1 MNHEY and CDR2 SMNVEV (reference sequence).

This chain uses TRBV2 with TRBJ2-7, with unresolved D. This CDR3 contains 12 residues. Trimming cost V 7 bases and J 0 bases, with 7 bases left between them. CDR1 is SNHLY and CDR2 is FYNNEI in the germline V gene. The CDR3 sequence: CASKPSSYEQYF. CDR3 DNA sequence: TGTGCCAGCAAACCGAGCTCCTACGAGCAGTACTTC.